This T cell receptor beta chain was identified during a study of blood T cell repertoires in COVID-19. As processed by the authors: How many nucleated cells were present was estimated from reference gene primer amplification. Generated by immunoSEQ multiplex PCR, the TCRdb table keeps only in-frame clones and is missing some. V and J calls and clone size are copied from that table; D and trimming were computed from the DNA. This sample has hundreds of thousands of clones, with roughly 89% found just once. V was clipped by 0 bases and J by 0 bases; unmatched bases: 4. Germline CDR1 is SGHRS and CDR2 is YFSETQ. The CDR3 is 16 residues long. Clinical history as reported by participants underpinned cohort assignment.

The chain couples TRBV5-1 to TRBJ2-5, with 8 positions matching TRBD1. The sequenced sample was PBMCs or T cells enriched from blood (not recorded which). This TCR was recovered from a woman younger than 35 with acute COVID-19. The CDR3 loop is CASSLARDRYQETQYF. The CDR3 DNA reads TGCGCCAGCAGCTTGGCCCGGGACAGGTACCAAGAGACCCAGTACTTC. The full variable domain, in which reference TRBV5-1 and TRBJ2-5 provide the parts outside the CDR3, is KAGVTQTPRYLIKTRGQQVTLSCSPISGHRSVSWYQQTPGQGLQFLFEYFSETQRNKGNFPGRFSGRQFSNSRSEMNVSTLELGDSALYLCASSLARDRYQETQYFGPGTRLLVL.